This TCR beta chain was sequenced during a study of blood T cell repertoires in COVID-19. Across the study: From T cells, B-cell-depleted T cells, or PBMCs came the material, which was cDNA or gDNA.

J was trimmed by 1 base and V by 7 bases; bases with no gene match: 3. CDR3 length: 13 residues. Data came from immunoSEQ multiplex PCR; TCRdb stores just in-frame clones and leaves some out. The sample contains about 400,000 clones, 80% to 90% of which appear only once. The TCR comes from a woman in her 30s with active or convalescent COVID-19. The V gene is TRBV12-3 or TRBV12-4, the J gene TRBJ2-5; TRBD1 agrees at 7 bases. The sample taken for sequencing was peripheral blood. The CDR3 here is CASKRDSQETQYF. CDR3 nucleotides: TGTGCCAGCAAACGGGACAGCCAAGAGACCCAGTACTTC.